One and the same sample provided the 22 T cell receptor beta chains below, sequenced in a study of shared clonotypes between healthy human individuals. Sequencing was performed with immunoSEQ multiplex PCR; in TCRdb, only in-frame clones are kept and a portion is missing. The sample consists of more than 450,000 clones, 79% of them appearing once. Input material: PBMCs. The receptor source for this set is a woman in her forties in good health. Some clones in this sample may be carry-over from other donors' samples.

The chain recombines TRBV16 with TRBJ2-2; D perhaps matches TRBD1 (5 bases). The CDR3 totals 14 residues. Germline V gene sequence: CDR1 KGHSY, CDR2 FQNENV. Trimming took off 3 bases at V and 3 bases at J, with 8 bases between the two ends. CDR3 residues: CASSQSRDTGELFF. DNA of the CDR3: TGTGCCAGCAGCCAGTCCAGGGACACCGGGGAGCTGTTTTTT.

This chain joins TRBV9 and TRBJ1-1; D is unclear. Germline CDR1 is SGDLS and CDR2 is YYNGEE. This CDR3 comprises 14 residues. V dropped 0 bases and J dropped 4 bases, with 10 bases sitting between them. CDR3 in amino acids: CASSVVEVGTEAFF. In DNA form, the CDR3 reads TGTGCCAGCAGCGTAGTGGAGGTAGGCACTGAAGCTTTCTTT. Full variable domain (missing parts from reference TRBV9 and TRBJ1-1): DSGVTQTPKHLITATGQRVTLRCSPRSGDLSVYWYQQSLDQGLQFLIQYYNGEERAKGNILERFSAQQFPDLHSELNLSSLELGDSALYFCASSVVEVGTEAFFGQGTRLTVV.

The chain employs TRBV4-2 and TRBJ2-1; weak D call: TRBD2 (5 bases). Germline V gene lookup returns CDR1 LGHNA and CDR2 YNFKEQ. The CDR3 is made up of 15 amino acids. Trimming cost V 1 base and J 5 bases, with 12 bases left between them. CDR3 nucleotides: TGTGCCAGCAGCCAAGGGGAGAGCGGAAACAATGAGCAGTTCTTC. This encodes CASSQGESGNNEQFF.

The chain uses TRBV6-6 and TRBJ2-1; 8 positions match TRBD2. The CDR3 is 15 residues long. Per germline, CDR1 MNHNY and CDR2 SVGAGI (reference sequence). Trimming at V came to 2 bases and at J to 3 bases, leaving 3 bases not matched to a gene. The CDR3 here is CASSYPREDYNEQFF. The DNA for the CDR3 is TGTGCCAGCAGTTACCCGCGGGAGGACTACAATGAGCAGTTCTTC.

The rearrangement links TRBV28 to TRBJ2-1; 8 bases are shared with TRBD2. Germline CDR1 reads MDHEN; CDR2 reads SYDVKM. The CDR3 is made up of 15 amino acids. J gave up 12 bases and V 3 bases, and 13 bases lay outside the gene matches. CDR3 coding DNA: TGTGCCAGCAGTTTGGTGGGGACTAGTCTGGGCGGGCAGTTCTTC. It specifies CASSLVGTSLGGQFF.

DNA of the CDR3: TGCGCCAGCAGCCAAGAAGGGGGGTTTCGCTCCTACGAGCAGTACTTC. Translating it yields CASSQEGGFRSYEQYF. The V call is TRBV4-1, the J call TRBJ2-7; the D call may be TRBD1 or TRBD2 (6 bases each). Germline CDR1 MGHRA, CDR2 YSYEKL. V lost 0 bases to trimming and J lost 0 bases, with 12 bases between them. This CDR3 spans 16 amino acids.

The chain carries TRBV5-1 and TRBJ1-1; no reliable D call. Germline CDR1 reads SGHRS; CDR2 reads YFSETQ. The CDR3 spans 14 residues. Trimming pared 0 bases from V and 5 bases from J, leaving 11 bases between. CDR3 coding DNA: TGCGCCAGCAGCTTGGACCAAACGAGGACTGAAGCTTTCTTT. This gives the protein CASSLDQTRTEAFF.

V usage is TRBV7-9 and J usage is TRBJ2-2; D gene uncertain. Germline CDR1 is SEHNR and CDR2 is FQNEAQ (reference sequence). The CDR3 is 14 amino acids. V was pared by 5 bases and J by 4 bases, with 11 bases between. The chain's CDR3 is CASSHDILTGELFF. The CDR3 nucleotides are TGTGCCAGCAGCCATGATATACTCACCGGGGAGCTGTTTTTT.

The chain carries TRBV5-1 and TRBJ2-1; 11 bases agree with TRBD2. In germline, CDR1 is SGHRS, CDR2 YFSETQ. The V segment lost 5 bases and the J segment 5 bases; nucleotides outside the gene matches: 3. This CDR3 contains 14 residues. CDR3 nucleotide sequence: TGCGCCAGCAGAGGGACTAGCGGACACAATGAGCAGTTCTTC. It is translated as CASRGTSGHNEQFF.

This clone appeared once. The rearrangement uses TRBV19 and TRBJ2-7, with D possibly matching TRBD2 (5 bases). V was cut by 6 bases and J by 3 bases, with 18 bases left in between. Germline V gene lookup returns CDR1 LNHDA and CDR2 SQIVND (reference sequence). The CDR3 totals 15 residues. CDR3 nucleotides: TGTGCCAGTAGACGGGGTGCGCTTCGAGGCTACGAGCAGTACTTC. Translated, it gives CASRRGALRGYEQYF. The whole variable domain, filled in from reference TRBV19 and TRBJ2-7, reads DGGITQSPKYLFRKEGQNVTLSCEQNLNHDAMYWYRQDPGQGLRLIYYSQIVNDFQKGDIAEGYSVSREKKESFPLTVTSAQKNPTAFYLCASRRGALRGYEQYFGPGTRLTVT.

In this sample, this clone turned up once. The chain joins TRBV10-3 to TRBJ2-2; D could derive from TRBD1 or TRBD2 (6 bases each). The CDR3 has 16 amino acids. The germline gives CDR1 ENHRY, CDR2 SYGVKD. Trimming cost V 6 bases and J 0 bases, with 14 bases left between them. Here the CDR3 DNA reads TGTGCCATCAGCCTTTACAGGGAGGCGAACACCGGGGAGCTGTTTTTT. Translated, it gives CAISLYREANTGELFF.

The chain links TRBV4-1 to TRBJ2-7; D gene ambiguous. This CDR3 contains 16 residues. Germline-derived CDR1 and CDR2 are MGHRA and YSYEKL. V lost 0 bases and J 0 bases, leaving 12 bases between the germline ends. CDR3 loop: CASSQDLLLLSYEQYF. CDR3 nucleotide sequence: TGCGCCAGCAGCCAAGATCTTCTGCTACTCTCCTACGAGCAGTACTTC.

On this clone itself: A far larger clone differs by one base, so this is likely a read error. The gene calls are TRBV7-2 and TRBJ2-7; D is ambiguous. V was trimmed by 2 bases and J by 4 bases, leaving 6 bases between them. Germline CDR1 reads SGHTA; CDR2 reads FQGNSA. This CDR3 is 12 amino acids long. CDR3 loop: CASSLWGYEQYF. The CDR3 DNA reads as TGTGCCAGCAGCTTATGGGGATACGAGCAGTACTTC.

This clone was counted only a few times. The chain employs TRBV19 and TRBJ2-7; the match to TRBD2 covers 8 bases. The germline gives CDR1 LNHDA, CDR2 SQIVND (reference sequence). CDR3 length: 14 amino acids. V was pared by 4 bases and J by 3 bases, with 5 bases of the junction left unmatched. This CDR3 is CASSNTGTSYEQYF. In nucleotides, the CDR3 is TGTGCCAGTAGTAACACCGGGACTAGCTACGAGCAGTACTTC.

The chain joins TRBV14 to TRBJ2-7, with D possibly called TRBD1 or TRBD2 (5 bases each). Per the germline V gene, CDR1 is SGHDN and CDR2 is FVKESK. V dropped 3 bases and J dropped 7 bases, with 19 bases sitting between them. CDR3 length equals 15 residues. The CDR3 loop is CASSQGFSGRREQYF. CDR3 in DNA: TGTGCCAGCAGCCAGGGATTCTCGGGGCGGAGGGAGCAGTACTTC. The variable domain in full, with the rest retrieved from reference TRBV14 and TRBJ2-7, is EAGVTQFPSHSVIEKGQTVTLRCDPISGHDNLYWYRRVMGKEIKFLLHFVKESKQDESGMPNNRFLAERTGGTYSTLKVQPAELEDSGVYFCASSQGFSGRREQYFGPGTRLTVT.

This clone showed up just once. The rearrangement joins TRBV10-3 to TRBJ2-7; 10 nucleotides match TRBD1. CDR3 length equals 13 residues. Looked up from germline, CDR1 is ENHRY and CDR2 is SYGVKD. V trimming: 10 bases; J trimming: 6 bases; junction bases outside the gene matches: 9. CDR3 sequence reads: CATYPGTGVEQYF. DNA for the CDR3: TGTGCCACCTACCCCGGGACAGGGGTCGAGCAGTACTTC.

This chain's CDR3 is CASNSGLATDTQYF. The CDR3, as DNA: TGTGCCAGTAATTCGGGACTAGCCACAGATACGCAGTATTTT. The V and J genes are TRBV19 and TRBJ2-3; 9 bases are a match to TRBD2. The CDR3 loop spans 14 amino acids. Germline V gene data show CDR1 as LNHDA and CDR2 as SQIVND (reference sequence). J was trimmed by 2 bases and V by 7 bases; bases with no gene match: 4.

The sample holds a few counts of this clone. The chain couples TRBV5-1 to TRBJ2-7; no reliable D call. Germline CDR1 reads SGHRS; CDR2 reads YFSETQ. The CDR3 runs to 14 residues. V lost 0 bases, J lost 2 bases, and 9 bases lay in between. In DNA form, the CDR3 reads TGCGCCAGCAGCTTGGAGGCAGACGCCTACGAGCAGTACTTC. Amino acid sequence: CASSLEADAYEQYF.

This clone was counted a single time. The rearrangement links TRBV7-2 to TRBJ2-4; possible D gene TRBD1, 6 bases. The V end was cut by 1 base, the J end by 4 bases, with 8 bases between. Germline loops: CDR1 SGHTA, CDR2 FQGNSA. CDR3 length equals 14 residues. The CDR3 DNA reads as TGTGCCAGCAGCTTAGATACAGGGAAAAACATTCAGTACTTC. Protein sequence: CASSLDTGKNIQYF.

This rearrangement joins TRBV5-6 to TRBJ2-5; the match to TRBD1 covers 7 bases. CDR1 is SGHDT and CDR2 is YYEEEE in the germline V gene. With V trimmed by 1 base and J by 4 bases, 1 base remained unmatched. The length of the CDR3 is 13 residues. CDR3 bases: TGTGCCAGCAGCTTGTACAGGGGAGAGACCCAGTACTTC. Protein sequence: CASSLYRGETQYF.

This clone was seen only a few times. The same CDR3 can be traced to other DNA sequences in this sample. The CDR3 DNA is TGTGCCAGCAGCTTAGGCAGGGACACTGAAGCTTTCTTT. Protein: CASSLGRDTEAFF. The genes are TRBV11-2 and TRBJ1-1; TRBD1 might be the D (5 bases). In germline, CDR1 is SGHAT, CDR2 FQNNGV. V was clipped by 1 base and J by 3 bases, with 6 bases between them. The CDR3 loop spans 13 amino acids.

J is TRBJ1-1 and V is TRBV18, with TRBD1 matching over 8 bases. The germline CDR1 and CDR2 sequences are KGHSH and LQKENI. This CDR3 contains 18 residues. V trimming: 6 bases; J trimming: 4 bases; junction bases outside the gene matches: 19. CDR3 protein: CASSQLGGQGVLVTEAFF. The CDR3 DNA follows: TGTGCCAGCTCCCAACTGGGAGGACAGGGAGTGTTAGTCACTGAAGCTTTCTTT.